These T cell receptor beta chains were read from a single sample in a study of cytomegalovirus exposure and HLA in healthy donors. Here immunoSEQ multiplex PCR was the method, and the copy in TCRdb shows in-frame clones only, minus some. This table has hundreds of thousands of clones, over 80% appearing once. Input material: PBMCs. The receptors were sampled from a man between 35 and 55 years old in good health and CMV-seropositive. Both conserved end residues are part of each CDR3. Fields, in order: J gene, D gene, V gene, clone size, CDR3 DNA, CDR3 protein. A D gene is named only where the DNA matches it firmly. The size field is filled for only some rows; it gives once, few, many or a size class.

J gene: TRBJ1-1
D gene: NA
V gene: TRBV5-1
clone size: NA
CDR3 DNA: TGCGCCAGCAGCTTGGATACCAGCGTCACTGAAGCTTTCTTT
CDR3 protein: CASSLDTSVTEAFF

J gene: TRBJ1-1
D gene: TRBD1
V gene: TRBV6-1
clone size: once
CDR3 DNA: TGTGCCAGCAGTGAACCGGACAGGGTGAACACTGAAGCTTTCTTT
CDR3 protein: CASSEPDRVNTEAFF

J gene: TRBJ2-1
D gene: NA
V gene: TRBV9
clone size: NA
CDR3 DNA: TGTGCCAGCAGCCTAAACCAGGGGGGAGGCAATGAGCAGTTCTTC
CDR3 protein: CASSLNQGGGNEQFF

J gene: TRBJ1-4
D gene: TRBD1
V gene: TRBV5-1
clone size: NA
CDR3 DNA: TGCGCCAGCAGCTATACGGGACAGGGCGCTAATGAAAAACTGTTTTTT
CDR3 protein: CASSYTGQGANEKLFF

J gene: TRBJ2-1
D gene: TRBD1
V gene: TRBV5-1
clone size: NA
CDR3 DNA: TGCGCCAGCAGCTACTCAGGGGGCAACTACAATGAGCAGTTCTTC
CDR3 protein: CASSYSGGNYNEQFF

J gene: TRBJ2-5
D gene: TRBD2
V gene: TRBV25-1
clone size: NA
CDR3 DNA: TGTGCCAGCAGTGAGCCGGTAGCGGGAGAGAGAGAGACCCAGTACTTC
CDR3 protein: CASSEPVAGERETQYF

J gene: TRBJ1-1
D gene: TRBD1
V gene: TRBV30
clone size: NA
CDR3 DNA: TGTGCCTGGAGTCTTCCGGACAGGATGAACACTGAAGCTTTCTTT
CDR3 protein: CAWSLPDRMNTEAFF

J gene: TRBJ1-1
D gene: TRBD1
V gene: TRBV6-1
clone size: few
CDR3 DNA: TGTGCCAGCGGTCCCGGGACAGGGACCACTGAAGCTTTCTTT
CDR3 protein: CASGPGTGTTEAFF

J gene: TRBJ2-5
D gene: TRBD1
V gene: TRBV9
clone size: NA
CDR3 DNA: TGTGCCAGCAGCGTCCGGGCAGGGGGTGGGGAGACCCAGTACTTC
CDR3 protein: CASSVRAGGGETQYF

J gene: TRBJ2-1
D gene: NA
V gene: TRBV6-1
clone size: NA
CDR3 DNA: TGTGCCAGCAGTGAAGCTACTTATACTGAGCAGTTCTTC
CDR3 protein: CASSEATYTEQFF

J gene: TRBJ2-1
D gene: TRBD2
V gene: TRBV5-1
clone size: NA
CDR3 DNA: TGCGCCAGCAGCCCTCGGGGACTAGCGGGGGCGAGCTCCTACAATGAGCAGTTCTTC
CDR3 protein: CASSPRGLAGASSYNEQFF

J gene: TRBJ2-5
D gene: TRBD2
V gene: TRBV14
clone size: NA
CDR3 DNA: TGTGCCAGCAGCCAAGACGGGGGGTGGACCCAGTACTTC
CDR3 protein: CASSQDGGWTQYF

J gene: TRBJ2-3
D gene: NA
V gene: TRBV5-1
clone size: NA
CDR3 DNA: TGCGCCAGCAGCGTTTACAGGGAATGGACAGATACGCAGTATTTT
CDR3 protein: CASSVYREWTDTQYF

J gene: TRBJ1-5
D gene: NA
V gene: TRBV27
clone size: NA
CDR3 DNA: TGTGCCAGCAGTTTTGGGCCACGCCAGCCCCAGCATTTT
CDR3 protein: CASSFGPRQPQHF

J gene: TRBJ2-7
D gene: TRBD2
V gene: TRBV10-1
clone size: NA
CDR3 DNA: TGCGCCCCCCTGGGGGGGGGAGTGGCTGGAGAGCAGTACTTC
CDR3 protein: CAPLGGGVAGEQYF

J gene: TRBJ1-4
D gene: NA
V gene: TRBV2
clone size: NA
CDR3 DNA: TGTGCCAGCAGTGAGAGCGGGGGCGGAGAAAAACTGTTTTTT
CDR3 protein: CASSESGGGEKLFF

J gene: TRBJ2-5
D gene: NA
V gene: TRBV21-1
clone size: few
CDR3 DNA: TGTGCCAGCAGCGGGGGGGACAAAGAGACCCAGTACTTC
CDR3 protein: CASSGGDKETQYF

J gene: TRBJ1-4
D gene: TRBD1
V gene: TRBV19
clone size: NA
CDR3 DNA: TGTGCCAGTATTTCGGGACAGGGTGTCGTTGGGAAACTGTTTTTT
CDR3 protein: CASISGQGVVGKLFF

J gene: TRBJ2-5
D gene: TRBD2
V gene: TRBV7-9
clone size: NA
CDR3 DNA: TGTGCCAGCAGCTTAGCGGGACTAGCGTCTCAAGAGACCCAGTACTTC
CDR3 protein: CASSLAGLASQETQYF

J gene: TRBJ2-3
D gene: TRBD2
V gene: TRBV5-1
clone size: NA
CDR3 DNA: TGCGCCAGCAGCCCCGCGGGGAGCGGGGGGTACACAGATACGCAGTATTTT
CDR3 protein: CASSPAGSGGYTDTQYF

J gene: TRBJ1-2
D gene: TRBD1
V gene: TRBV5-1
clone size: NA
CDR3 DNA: TGCGCCAGCAGCAGCGGGACAGGGACTGGCTACACCTTC
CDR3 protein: CASSSGTGTGYTF

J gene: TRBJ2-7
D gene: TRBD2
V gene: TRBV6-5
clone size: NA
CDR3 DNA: TGTGCCAGCAGAGAGAGCGGGCTAGCGGGAGGAGAGCAGTACTTC
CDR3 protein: CASRESGLAGGEQYF

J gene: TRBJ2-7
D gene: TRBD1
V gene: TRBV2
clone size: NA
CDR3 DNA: TGTGCCAGCAGAGGACAGGGTTACGAGCAGTACTTC
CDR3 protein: CASRGQGYEQYF

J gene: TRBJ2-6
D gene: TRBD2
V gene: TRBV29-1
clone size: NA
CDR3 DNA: TGCAGCGTTGAAGATGGGACTAGCGGGAGTCGGACTTTC
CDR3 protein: CSVEDGTSGSRTF